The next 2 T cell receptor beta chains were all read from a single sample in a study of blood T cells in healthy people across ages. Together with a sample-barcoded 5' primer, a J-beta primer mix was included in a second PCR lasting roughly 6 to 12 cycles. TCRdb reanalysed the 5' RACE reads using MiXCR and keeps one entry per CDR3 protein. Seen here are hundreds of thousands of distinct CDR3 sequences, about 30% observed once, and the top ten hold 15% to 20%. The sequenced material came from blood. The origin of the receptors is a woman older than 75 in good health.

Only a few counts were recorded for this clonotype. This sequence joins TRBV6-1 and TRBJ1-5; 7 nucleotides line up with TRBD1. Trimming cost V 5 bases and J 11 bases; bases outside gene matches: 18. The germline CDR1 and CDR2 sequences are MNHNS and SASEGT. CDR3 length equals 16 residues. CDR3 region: CASSRSAGGGYLAQHF. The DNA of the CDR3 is TGTGCCAGCAGTCGTTCCGCAGGGGGAGGATATTTAGCCCAGCATTTT.

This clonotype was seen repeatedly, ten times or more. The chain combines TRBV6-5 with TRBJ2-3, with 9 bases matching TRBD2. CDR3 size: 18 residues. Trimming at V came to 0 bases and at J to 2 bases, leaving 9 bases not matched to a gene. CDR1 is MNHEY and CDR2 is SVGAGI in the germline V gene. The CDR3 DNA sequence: TGTGCCAGCAGTTACTCTCTGGGCGGGGGGGGCGACACAGATACGCAGTATTTT. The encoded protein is CASSYSLGGGGDTDTQYF.